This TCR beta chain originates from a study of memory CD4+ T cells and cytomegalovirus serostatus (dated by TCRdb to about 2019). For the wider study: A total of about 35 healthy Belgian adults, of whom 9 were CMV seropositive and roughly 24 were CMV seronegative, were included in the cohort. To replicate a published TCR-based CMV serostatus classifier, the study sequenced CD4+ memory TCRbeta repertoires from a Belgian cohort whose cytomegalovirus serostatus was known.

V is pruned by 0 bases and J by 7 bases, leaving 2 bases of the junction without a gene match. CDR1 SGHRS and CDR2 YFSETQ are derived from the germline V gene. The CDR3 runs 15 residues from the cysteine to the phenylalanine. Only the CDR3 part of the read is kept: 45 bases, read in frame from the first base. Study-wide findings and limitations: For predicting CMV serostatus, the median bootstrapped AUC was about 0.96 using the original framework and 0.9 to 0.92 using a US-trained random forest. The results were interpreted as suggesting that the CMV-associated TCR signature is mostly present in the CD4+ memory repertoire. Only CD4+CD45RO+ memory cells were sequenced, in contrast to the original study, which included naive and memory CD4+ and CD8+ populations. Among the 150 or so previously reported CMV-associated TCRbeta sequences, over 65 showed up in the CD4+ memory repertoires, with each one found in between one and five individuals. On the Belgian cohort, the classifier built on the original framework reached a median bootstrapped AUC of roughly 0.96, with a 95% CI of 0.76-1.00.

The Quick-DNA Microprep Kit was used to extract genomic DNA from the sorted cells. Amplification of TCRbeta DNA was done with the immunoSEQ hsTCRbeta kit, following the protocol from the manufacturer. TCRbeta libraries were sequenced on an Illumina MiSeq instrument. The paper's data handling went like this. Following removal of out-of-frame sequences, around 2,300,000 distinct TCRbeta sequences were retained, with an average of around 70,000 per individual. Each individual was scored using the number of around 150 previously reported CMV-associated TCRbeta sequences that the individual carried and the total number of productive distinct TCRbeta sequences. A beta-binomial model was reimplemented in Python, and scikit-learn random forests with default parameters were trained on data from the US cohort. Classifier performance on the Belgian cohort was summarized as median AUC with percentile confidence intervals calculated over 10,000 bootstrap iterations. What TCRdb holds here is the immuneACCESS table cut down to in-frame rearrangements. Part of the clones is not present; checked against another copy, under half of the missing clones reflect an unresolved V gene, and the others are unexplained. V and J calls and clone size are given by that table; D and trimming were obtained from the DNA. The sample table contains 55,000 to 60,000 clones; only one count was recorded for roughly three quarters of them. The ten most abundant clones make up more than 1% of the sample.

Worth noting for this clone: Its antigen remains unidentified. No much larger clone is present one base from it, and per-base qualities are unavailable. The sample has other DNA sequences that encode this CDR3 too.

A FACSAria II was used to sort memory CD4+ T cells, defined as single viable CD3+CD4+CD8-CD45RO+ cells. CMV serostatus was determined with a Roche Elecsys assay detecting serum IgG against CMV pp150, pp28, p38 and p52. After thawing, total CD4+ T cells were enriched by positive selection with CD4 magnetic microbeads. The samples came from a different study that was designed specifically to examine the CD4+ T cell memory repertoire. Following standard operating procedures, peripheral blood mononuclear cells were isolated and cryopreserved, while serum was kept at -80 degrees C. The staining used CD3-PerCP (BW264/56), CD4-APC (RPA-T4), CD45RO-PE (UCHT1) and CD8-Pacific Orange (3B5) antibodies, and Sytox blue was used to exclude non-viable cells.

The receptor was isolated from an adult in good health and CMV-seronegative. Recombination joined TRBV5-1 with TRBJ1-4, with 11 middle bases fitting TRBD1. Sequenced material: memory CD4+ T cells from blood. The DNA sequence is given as TGCGCCAGCAGCTTGGCGGGGACAGGGGGTGAAAAACTGTTTTTT. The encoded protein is CASSLAGTGGEKLFF. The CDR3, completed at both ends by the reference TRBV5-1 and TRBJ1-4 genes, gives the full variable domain KAGVTQTPRYLIKTRGQQVTLSCSPISGHRSVSWYQQTPGQGLQFLFEYFSETQRNKGNFPGRFSGRQFSNSRSEMNVSTLELGDSALYLCASSLAGTGGEKLFFGSGTQLSVL.